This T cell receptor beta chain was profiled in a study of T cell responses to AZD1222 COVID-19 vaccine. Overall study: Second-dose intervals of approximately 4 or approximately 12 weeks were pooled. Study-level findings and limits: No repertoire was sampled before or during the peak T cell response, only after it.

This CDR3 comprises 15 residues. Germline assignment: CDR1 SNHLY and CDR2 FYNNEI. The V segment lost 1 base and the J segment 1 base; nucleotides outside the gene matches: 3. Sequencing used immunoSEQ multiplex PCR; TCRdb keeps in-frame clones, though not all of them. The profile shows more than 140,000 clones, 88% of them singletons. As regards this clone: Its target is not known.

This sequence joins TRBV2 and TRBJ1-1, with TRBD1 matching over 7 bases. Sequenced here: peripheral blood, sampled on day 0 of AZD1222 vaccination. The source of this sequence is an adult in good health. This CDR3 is CASSEGPGGNTEAFF. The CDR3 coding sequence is TGTGCCAGCAGTGAAGGTCCAGGGGGGAACACTGAAGCTTTCTTT. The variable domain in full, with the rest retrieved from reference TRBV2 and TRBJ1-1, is EPEVTQTPSHQVTQMGQEVILRCVPISNHLYFYWYRQILGQKVEFLVSFYNNEISEKSEIFDDQFSVERPDGSNFTLKIRSTKLEDSAMYFCASSEGPGGNTEAFFGQGTRLTVV.